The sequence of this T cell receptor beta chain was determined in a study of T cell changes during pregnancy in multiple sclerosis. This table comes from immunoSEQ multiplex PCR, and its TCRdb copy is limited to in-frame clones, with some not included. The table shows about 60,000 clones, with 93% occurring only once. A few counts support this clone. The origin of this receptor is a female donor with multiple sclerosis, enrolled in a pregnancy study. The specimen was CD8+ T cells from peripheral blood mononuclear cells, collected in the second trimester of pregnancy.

DNA of the CDR3: TGTGCCAGCAGCTCAACAGGGATCGGCTACACCTTC. It codes for CASSSTGIGYTF. The chain joins TRBV7-9 to TRBJ1-2; possibly TRBD1 for D (6 bases). This CDR3 contains 12 residues. The germline V gene encodes CDR1 SEHNR and CDR2 FQNEAQ (reference sequence). Trimming removed 4 bases from V and 8 bases from J, with 11 bases in between.